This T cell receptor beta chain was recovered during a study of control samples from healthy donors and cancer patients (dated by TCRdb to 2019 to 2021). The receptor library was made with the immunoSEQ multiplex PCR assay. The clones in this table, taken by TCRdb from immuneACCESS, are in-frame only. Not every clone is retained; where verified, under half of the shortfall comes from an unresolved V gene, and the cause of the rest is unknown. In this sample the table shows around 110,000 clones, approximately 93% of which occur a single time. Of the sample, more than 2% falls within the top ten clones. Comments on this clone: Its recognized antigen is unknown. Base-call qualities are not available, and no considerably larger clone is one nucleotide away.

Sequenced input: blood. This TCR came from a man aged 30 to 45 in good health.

CDR3 protein: CASSPRGRGNQPQHF. In nucleotide form, the sequence is TGTGCCAGCAGCCCCCGGGGGAGAGGCAATCAGCCCCAGCATTTT. The V gene is TRBV7-2 and the J gene is TRBJ1-5; 5 matching bases give a weak D call of TRBD1. The CDR3 numbers 15 residues from cysteine through phenylalanine. This entry keeps only the CDR3 DNA: 45 bases, framed from base 1. CDR1 and CDR2, looked up from the germline V gene, are SGHTA and FQGNSA. V and J lose 5 bases and 2 bases, and a span of 13 bases separates them.